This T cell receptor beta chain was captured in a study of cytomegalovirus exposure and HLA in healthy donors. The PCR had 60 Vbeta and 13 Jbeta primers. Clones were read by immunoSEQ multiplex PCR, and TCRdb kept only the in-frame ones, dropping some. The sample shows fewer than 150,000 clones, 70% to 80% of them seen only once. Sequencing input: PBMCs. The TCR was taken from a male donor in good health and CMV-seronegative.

In DNA, the CDR3 is TGTGCCAGCAGCCTTGACAGGGACGAGCAGTACTTC. It translates to CASSLDRDEQYF. The chain has TRBV11-2 and TRBJ2-7; 7 positions match TRBD1. CDR3 length: 12 residues. After removal of 5 bases from V and 5 bases from J, the junction contained 3 bases not matched to a gene. Germline lookup yields CDR1 SGHAT and CDR2 FQNNGV.